This TCR beta chain was sequenced during a study of tumor-infiltrating lymphocytes in localized non-small cell lung cancer. Study-level background: Some samples were collected after neoadjuvant chemotherapy; smokers, never-smokers and several histologies were included. Tumor tissue and non-adjacent uninvolved lung came from each patient. Study results and caveats: T-cell fraction did not differ between immunotypes IM1 and IM2. Higher tumor T cell infiltration than in uninvolved lung was supported by TCRbeta sequencing.

Here immunoSEQ multiplex PCR was the method, and the copy in TCRdb shows in-frame clones only, minus some. This sample has some 13,000 clones, with roughly 72% found just once. V trimming: 4 bases; J trimming: 6 bases; junction bases outside the gene matches: 4. The germline V gene has CDR1 SGDLS and CDR2 YYNGEE. The CDR3 has 14 amino acids. Concerning this clone itself: No antigen is known for it.

This chain links TRBV9 with TRBJ2-4, with 10 positions matching TRBD2. Source material: uninvolved lung tissue not adjacent to the tumor. The receptor was isolated from a human donor with non-small cell lung cancer. In DNA, the CDR3 is TGTGCCAGCAGCCCTAGCGGGAGACGAAACATTCAGTACTTC. The encoded protein is CASSPSGRRNIQYF.